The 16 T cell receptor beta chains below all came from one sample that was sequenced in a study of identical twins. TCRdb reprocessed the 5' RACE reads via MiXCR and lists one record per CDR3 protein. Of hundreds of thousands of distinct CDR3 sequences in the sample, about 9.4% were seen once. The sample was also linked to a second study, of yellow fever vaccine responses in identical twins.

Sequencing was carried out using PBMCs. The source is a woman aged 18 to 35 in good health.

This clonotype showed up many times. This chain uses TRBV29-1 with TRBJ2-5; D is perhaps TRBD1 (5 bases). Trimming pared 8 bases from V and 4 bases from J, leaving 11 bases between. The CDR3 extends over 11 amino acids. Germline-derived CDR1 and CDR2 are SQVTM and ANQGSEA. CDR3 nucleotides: TGCAGCTCCTCAGGGCTAGAGACCCAGTACTTC. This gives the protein CSSSGLETQYF.

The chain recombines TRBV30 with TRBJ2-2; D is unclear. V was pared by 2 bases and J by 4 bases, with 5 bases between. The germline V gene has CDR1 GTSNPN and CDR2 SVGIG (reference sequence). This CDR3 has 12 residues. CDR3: CAWSRPTGELFF. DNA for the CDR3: TGTGCCTGGAGTAGGCCCACCGGGGAGCTGTTTTTT.

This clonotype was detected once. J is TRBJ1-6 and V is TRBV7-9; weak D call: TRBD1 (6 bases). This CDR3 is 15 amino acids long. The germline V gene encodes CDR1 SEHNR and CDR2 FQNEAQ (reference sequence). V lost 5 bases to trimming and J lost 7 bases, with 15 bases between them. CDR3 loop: CASSDRGGGNSPLHF. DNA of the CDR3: TGTGCCAGCAGCGACAGAGGGGGGGGCAATTCACCCCTCCACTTT.

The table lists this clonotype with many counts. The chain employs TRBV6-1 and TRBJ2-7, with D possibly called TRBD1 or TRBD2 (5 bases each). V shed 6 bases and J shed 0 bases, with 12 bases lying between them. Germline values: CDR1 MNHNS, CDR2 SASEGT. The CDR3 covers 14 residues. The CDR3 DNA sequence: TGTGCCAGCAGGGCGCCCGGGGCCTCCTACGAGCAGTACTTC. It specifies CASRAPGASYEQYF.

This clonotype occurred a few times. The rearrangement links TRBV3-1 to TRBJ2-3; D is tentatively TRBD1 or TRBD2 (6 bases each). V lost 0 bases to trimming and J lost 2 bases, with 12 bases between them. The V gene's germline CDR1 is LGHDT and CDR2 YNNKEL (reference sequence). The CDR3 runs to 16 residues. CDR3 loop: CASSQDPGALTDTQYF. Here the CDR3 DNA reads TGTGCCAGCAGCCAAGATCCGGGGGCCCTCACAGATACGCAGTATTTT.

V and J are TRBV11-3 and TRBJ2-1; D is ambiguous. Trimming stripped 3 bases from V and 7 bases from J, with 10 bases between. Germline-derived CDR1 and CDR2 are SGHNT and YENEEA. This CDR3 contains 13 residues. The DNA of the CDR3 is TGTGCCAGCAGCTTTGACGGAATAAATGAGCAGTTCTTC. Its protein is CASSFDGINEQFF.

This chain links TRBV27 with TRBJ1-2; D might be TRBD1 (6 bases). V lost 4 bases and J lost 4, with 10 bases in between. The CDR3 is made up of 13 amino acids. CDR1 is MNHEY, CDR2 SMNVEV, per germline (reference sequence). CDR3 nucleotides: TGTGCCAGCAGTTGGGGGGCAGGCTATGGCTACACCTTC. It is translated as CASSWGAGYGYTF.

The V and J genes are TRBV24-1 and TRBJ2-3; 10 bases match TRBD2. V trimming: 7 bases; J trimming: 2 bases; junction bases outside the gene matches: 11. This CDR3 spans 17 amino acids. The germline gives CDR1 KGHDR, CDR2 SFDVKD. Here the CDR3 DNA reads TGTGCCACCAGAAAAGGTGGCAGCGGGAGGGCCACAGATACGCAGTATTTT. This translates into CATRKGGSGRATDTQYF.

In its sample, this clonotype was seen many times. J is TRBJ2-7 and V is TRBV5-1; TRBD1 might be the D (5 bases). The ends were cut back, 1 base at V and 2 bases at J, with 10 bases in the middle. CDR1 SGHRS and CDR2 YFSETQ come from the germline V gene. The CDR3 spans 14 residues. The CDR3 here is CASSLRGRTYEQYF. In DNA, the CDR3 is TGCGCCAGCAGCTTGAGGGGCAGGACCTACGAGCAGTACTTC.

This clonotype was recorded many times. The CDR3 loop reads CSVAGKAEAFF. The CDR3 bases are TGCAGCGTTGCCGGGAAGGCAGAAGCTTTCTTT. The V call is TRBV29-1, the J call TRBJ1-1, with no clear D. V lost 4 bases and J lost 8, with 11 bases in between. The CDR3 has 11 residues. CDR1 SQVTM and CDR2 ANQGSEA come from the germline V gene.

DNA for the CDR3: TGCAGCGTTGAAGATCGGGCAGGGAGACGGTATGGCTACACCTTC. It is translated as CSVEDRAGRRYGYTF. J is TRBJ1-2 and V is TRBV29-1; possible D gene TRBD1, 5 bases. Germline CDR1 and CDR2: SQVTM and ANQGSEA. The length of the CDR3 is 15 residues. V lost 0 bases and J lost 5, with 16 bases in between. The full variable domain, completed using reference TRBV29-1 and TRBJ1-2, is SAVISQKPSRDICQRGTSLTIQCQVDSQVTMMFWYRQQPGQSLTLIATANQGSEATYESGFVIDKFPISRPNLTFSTLTVSNMSPEDSSIYLCSVEDRAGRRYGYTFGSGTRLTVV.

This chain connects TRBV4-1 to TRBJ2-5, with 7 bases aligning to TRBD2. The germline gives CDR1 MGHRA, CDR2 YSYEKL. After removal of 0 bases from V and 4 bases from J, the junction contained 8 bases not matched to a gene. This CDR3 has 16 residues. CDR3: CASSQDWGGLRETQYF. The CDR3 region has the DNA TGCGCCAGCAGCCAAGATTGGGGGGGACTTAGAGAGACCCAGTACTTC.

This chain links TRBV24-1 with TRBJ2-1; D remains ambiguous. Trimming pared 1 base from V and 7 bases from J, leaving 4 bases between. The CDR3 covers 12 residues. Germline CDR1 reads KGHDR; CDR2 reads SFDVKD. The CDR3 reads CATSDFWNEQFF. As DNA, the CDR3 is TGTGCCACCAGTGATTTTTGGAATGAGCAGTTCTTC.

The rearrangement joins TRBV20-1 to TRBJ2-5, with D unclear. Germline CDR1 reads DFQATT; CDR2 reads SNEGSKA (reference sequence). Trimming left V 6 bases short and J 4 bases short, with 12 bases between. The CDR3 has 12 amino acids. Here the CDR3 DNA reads TGCAGTGCCCCAACGGTGGGAGAGACCCAGTACTTC. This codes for CSAPTVGETQYF.

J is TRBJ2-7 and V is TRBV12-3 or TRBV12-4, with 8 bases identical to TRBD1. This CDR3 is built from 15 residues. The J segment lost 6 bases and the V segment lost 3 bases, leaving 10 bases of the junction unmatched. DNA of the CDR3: TGTGCCAGCAGTTTCGGACAGGGAAGGGCGTTCGAGCAGTACTTC. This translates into CASSFGQGRAFEQYF.

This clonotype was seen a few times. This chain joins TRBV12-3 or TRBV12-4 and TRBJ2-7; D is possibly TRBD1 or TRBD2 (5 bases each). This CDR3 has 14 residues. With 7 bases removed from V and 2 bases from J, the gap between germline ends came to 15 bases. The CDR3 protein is CASTLGVSPYEQYF. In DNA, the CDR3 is TGTGCCAGCACGTTGGGGGTTTCTCCCTACGAGCAGTACTTC.